Presented here are 10 T cell receptor beta chains from one specimen sequenced in a study of control samples from healthy donors and cancer patients. Repertoires were generated with immunoSEQ multiplex PCR, while TCRdb's copy carries only in-frame clones and drops some. The sample has approximately 190,000 clones; the top ten hold under 2.5%. Sample: blood. The receptors come from a woman in her 30s in good health.

The genes are TRBV5-1 and TRBJ2-6, with a tentative D call TRBD1 (6 bases). CDR3 length: 16 residues. Trimming removed 4 bases from V and 2 bases from J, with 13 bases in between. Per germline, CDR1 SGHRS and CDR2 YFSETQ. The CDR3 reads CASSQEQGTGANVLTF. The CDR3 nucleotides are TGCGCCAGCAGCCAAGAACAGGGAACTGGGGCCAACGTCCTGACTTTC.

The chain joins TRBV4-1 to TRBJ1-2, with no clear D. The CDR3 sequence is 12 residues long. The germline CDR1 and CDR2 sequences are MGHRA and YSYEKL. Trimming removed 4 bases from V and 4 bases from J, with 7 bases in between. The CDR3 sequence is CASSPGPYGYTF. In DNA form, the CDR3 reads TGCGCCAGCAGCCCCGGCCCCTATGGCTACACCTTC.

This chain uses TRBV3-1 (or the pseudogene TRBV3-2) with TRBJ2-7; the match to TRBD1 covers 7 bases. Losses at the gene ends were 2 bases for V and 3 bases for J; bases not matched to a gene: 4. The CDR3 is 14 residues long. The germline gives CDR1 LGHDT, CDR2 YNNKEL (reference sequence). This chain's CDR3 is CASSQPDRVYEQYF. CDR3 in DNA: TGTGCCAGCAGCCAACCCGACAGGGTCTACGAGCAGTACTTC.

The V and J genes are TRBV7-3 and TRBJ1-1, with D uncertain. Deletions cut 1 base from V and 3 bases from J, with 9 bases between. This CDR3 has 14 amino acids. CDR1 is SGHTA, CDR2 FQGTGA, per germline. The CDR3 coding sequence is TGTGCCAGCAGCTTAAACGGCGGGGACACTGAAGCTTTCTTT. Translating it yields CASSLNGGDTEAFF.

The chain couples TRBV28 to TRBJ1-4, with D possibly being TRBD1 (6 bases). Trimming took off 4 bases at V and 5 bases at J, with 11 bases between the two ends. This CDR3 comprises 14 residues. The germline gives CDR1 MDHEN, CDR2 SYDVKM. The CDR3 DNA reads TGTGCCAGCAGTTCGGGACAAGACAATGAAAAACTGTTTTTT. Residues: CASSSGQDNEKLFF. Complete variable domain (other parts from reference TRBV28 and TRBJ1-4): DVKVTQSSRYLVKRTGEKVFLECVQDMDHENMFWYRQDPGLGLRLIYFSYDVKMKEKGDIPEGYSVSREKKERFSLILESASTNQTSMYLCASSSGQDNEKLFFGSGTQLSVL.

This sequence joins TRBV28 and TRBJ1-1; no definite D call. CDR1 is MDHEN, CDR2 SYDVKM, per germline. This CDR3 comprises 22 residues. The V end lost 3 bases, the J end lost 0 bases, and 32 bases lay between the germline ends. The CDR3 reads CASSFPSRSTTRVSLMNTEAFF. The CDR3 region has the DNA TGTGCCAGCAGTTTCCCTAGCCGGAGCACGACCCGGGTCTCACTTATGAACACTGAAGCTTTCTTT.

The V and J genes are TRBV4-1 and TRBJ1-4; 9 bases map to TRBD1. The V gene's germline CDR1 is MGHRA and CDR2 YSYEKL. The CDR3 totals 15 residues. The V and J ends lost 1 base and 8 bases, in that order; junction bases with no gene match: 5. The CDR3 loop is CASSQVGTGKEKLFF. CDR3 coding DNA: TGCGCCAGCAGCCAAGTAGGGACAGGGAAAGAAAAACTGTTTTTT.

The rearrangement uses TRBV5-1 and TRBJ1-2; 10 bases match TRBD1. After removal of 2 bases from V and 7 bases from J, the junction contained 2 bases not matched to a gene. The CDR3 totals 13 residues. CDR1 is SGHRS, CDR2 YFSETQ, per germline. DNA of the CDR3: TGCGCCAGCAGCTTCCGGGACAGGGGTGGCTACACCTTC. It translates to CASSFRDRGGYTF.

J is TRBJ1-1 and V is TRBV7-2; D gene ambiguous. V was shortened by 1 base and J by 4 bases, with 7 bases between the two germline ends. This CDR3 is 13 amino acids long. Germline V CDR1 and CDR2: SGHTA, FQGNSA. The CDR3 reads CASSLGRRTEAFF. In DNA, the CDR3 is TGTGCCAGCAGCTTAGGCAGGCGCACTGAAGCTTTCTTT. Full variable domain (remainder filled in from reference TRBV7-2 and TRBJ1-1): GAGVSQSPSNKVTEKGKDVELRCDPISGHTALYWYRQSLGQGLEFLIYFQGNSAPDKSGLPSDRFSAERTGGSVSTLTIQRTQQEDSAVYLCASSLGRRTEAFFGQGTRLTVV.

V usage is TRBV2 and J usage is TRBJ2-1; TRBD2 might be the D (6 bases). Trimming took off 7 bases at V and 8 bases at J, with 18 bases between the two ends. The CDR3 is 14 amino acids. Germline loops: CDR1 SNHLY, CDR2 FYNNEI. CDR3 bases: TGTGCCAGCATGATGGGGGGTTTTTCGCATGAGCAGTTCTTC. Protein sequence: CASMMGGFSHEQFF.